These 25 T cell receptor beta chains were sequenced from one sample in a study of T cell responses to AZD1222 COVID-19 vaccine. Measured with immunoSEQ multiplex PCR; TCRdb has only the in-frame clones, and not every one. Of 90,000 to 130,000 clones detected, about 88% appear once; the ten largest clones hold roughly 1.5%. This sample comprised peripheral blood, obtained on day 0 of AZD1222 vaccination. Receptors originate from an adult in good health.

The chain carries TRBV3-1 (or the pseudogene TRBV3-2) and TRBJ1-5, with TRBD1 matching over 10 bases. V dropped 3 bases and J dropped 2; count of bases not matched to a gene: 4. Germline assignment: CDR1 LGHDT and CDR2 YNNKEL (reference sequence). The CDR3 loop spans 16 amino acids. The CDR3 nucleotides are TGTGCCAGCAGCCATAGTGGGACAGGGGGCAATCAGCCCCAGCATTTT. Protein product: CASSHSGTGGNQPQHF.

This chain joins TRBV4-1 and TRBJ1-5; D is unclear. CDR3 length equals 13 residues. V was trimmed by 0 bases and J by 7 bases, leaving 7 bases between them. Germline CDR1 and CDR2: MGHRA and YSYEKL. The CDR3 spells CASSQERSQPQHF. The CDR3 nucleotides are TGCGCCAGCAGCCAAGAAAGAAGCCAGCCCCAGCATTTT.

Only one count was recorded for this clone. The rearrangement joins TRBV7-9 to TRBJ2-7; 7 nucleotides match TRBD1. After removal of 1 base from V and 7 bases from J, the junction contained 13 bases not matched to a gene. Germline V gene sequence: CDR1 SEHNR, CDR2 FQNEAQ (reference sequence). CDR3 length equals 16 residues. The CDR3 DNA is TGTGCCAGCAGCTTAGGCGGCAGGGGGTATGAGAAAGAGCAGTACTTC. Its translation is CASSLGGRGYEKEQYF.

The CDR3 spells CASSYSGGQNIQYF. The CDR3 DNA is TGTGCCAGCAGTTACTCCGGGGGGCAAAACATTCAGTACTTC. The chain combines TRBV6-5 with TRBJ2-4; tentative D call: TRBD2 (7 bases). The V end lost 0 bases, the J end lost 5 bases, and 8 bases lay between the germline ends. Germline CDR1 is MNHEY and CDR2 is SVGAGI. The CDR3 length is 14 residues.

The rearrangement joins TRBV5-4 to TRBJ1-1; D unresolved. The CDR3 runs 12 residues. The V and J ends lost 1 base and 1 base respectively, with 2 bases between them. Germline loops: CDR1 SGHNT, CDR2 YYREEE (reference sequence). CDR3 in amino acids: CASSLRNTEAFF. DNA for the CDR3: TGTGCCAGCAGCTTGAGGAACACTGAAGCTTTCTTT.

This chain connects TRBV27 to TRBJ1-2; D is unclear. Trimming cost V 1 base and J 3 bases, with 12 bases left between them. The CDR3 consists of 15 residues. Germline V lookup: CDR1 MNHEY, CDR2 SMNVEV (reference sequence). The CDR3 DNA sequence: TGTGCCAGCAGTTTATTGGGCGCTGAGGACTATGGCTACACCTTC. Its translation: CASSLLGAEDYGYTF.

V gene TRBV5-1 combines with J gene TRBJ2-7; TRBD2 aligns across 15 bases. Germline V gives CDR1 SGHRS, CDR2 YFSETQ. Trimming cost V 0 bases and J 0 bases; bases outside gene matches: 7. This CDR3 spans 19 amino acids. The DNA for the CDR3 is TGCGCCAGCAGCTTGGGGACTAGCGGGAGGGCCGCCAACTCCTACGAGCAGTACTTC. Translated, it gives CASSLGTSGRAANSYEQYF.

The chain links TRBV6-5 to TRBJ1-2, with D uncertain. Germline loops: CDR1 MNHEY, CDR2 SVGAGI. Trimming cost V 2 bases and J 4 bases, with 11 bases left between them. CDR3 size: 14 residues. The CDR3 nucleotides are TGTGCCAGCAGTTACGGTTTCGAGGGCTATGGCTACACCTTC. Protein: CASSYGFEGYGYTF.

The chain uses TRBV6-5 and TRBJ1-2, with D perhaps matching TRBD1 (6 bases). V dropped 6 bases and J dropped 2 bases, with 13 bases sitting between them. The CDR3 totals 14 residues. Looked up from germline, CDR1 is MNHEY and CDR2 is SVGAGI. The CDR3 sequence: CASSPDRLNYGYTF. DNA of the CDR3: TGTGCCAGCAGCCCGGACAGACTCAACTATGGCTACACCTTC.

V and J are TRBV6-5 and TRBJ1-4, with D maybe TRBD1 (5 bases). V lost 6 bases and J lost 3, with 11 bases in between. This CDR3 has 14 residues. Germline V gene lookup returns CDR1 MNHEY and CDR2 SVGAGI. DNA of the CDR3: TGTGCCAGCAGAACCGGGGGGGCTAATGAAAAACTGTTTTTT. Encoded protein: CASRTGGANEKLFF.

The CDR3 bases are TGCGCCAGCAGCTACCTGACGACCCCAGATACGCAGTATTTT. The encoded protein is CASSYLTTPDTQYF. This chain joins TRBV5-1 and TRBJ2-3; D gene unclear. The V gene lost 3 bases and the J gene lost 4 bases, with 12 bases spanning the gap. Germline lookup yields CDR1 SGHRS and CDR2 YFSETQ. The CDR3 consists of 14 residues.

This clone came up once. This chain links TRBV2 with TRBJ1-2, with TRBD1 matching over 7 bases. The CDR3 is 19 residues long. Looked up from germline, CDR1 is SNHLY and CDR2 is FYNNEI. V lost 0 bases to trimming and J lost 1 base; unmatched junction nucleotides: 14. The DNA for the CDR3 is TGTGCCAGCAGTGAAGCCGGACATGGGGGCAGGGGGGTTAACTATGGCTACACCTTC. It specifies CASSEAGHGGRGVNYGYTF.

This chain connects TRBV18 to TRBJ1-5; possibly TRBD1 for D (5 bases). The germline V gene has CDR1 KGHSH and CDR2 LQKENI. The CDR3 has 15 amino acids. Trimming pared 5 bases from V and 2 bases from J, leaving 13 bases between. The CDR3 nucleotides are TGTGCCAGCTCATCCCAGGGAACCGGCAATCAGCCCCAGCATTTT. It codes for CASSSQGTGNQPQHF.

The chain couples TRBV5-5 to TRBJ1-6; D uncertain. The ends were cut back, 3 bases at V and 7 bases at J, with 14 bases in the middle. This CDR3 spans 15 amino acids. Germline V gene data show CDR1 as SGHKS and CDR2 as YYEKEE (reference sequence). CDR3 amino acids: CASSSLGGQNSPLHF. For the CDR3, the DNA is TGTGCCAGCAGCTCCCTAGGAGGGCAAAATTCACCCCTCCACTTT.

The chain carries TRBV24-1 and TRBJ2-1, with TRBD2 identical over 7 bases. V lost 5 bases, J lost 1 base, and 1 base stayed unmatched. The CDR3 loop spans 14 amino acids. CDR1 KGHDR and CDR2 SFDVKD come from the germline V gene. The CDR3, as DNA: TGTGCCACCAGTGCCGGGGGGTCCTACAATGAGCAGTTCTTC. Encoded protein: CATSAGGSYNEQFF.

The chain recombines TRBV11-3 with TRBJ2-1, with D uncertain. The CDR3 has 13 residues. Germline V gene data show CDR1 as SGHNT and CDR2 as YENEEA. V was cut by 5 bases and J by 3 bases, with 8 bases left in between. CDR3: CASSPLGYNEQFF. The DNA for the CDR3 is TGTGCCAGCAGCCCGTTGGGCTACAATGAGCAGTTCTTC.

The gene calls are TRBV7-8 and TRBJ1-2; unclear D gene. Between the trimmed V and J ends, which lost 0 bases and 8 bases, there was a span of 13 bases. Per the germline V gene, CDR1 is SGHVS and CDR2 is FQNEAQ. The length of the CDR3 is 14 residues. The CDR3 nucleotides are TGTGCCAGCAGCTTAGCTACGGGCTTGGACGGCTACACCTTC. As protein: CASSLATGLDGYTF.

The rearrangement links TRBV9 to TRBJ1-2; perhaps TRBD1 as D (5 bases). Germline lookup yields CDR1 SGDLS and CDR2 YYNGEE. V lost 4 bases, J lost 4 bases, and 20 bases lay in between. The CDR3 is 16 amino acids. In DNA form, the CDR3 reads TGTGCCAGCAGCCGTAAGGGGCAGGAATCGGCCTATGGCTACACCTTC. This encodes CASSRKGQESAYGYTF.

This rearrangement joins TRBV21-1 to TRBJ2-2; the table's D gene call, TRBD2, was not cross checked with the DNA. TRBV21-1 is assigned pseudogene status. CDR3 length equals 12 residues. CDR3 in amino acids: CATKPPTGELFF. In nucleotides, the CDR3 is TGTGCCACAAAGCCCCCTACCGGGGAGCTGTTTTTT.

V usage is TRBV7-9 and J usage is TRBJ1-1, with TRBD1 identical over 8 bases. This CDR3 comprises 14 residues. Germline V gene lookup returns CDR1 SEHNR and CDR2 FQNEAQ (reference sequence). V trimming: 5 bases; J trimming: 5 bases; junction bases outside the gene matches: 7. The CDR3 region has the DNA TGTGCCAGCAGCACCGACAGGGGAAGGACTGAAGCTTTCTTT. It specifies CASSTDRGRTEAFF.

This chain joins TRBV20-1 and TRBJ1-2; possibly TRBD1 for D (5 bases). This CDR3 is 10 amino acids long. The germline gives CDR1 DFQATT, CDR2 SNEGSKA (reference sequence). With 5 bases removed from V and 6 bases from J, the gap between germline ends came to 7 bases. Here the CDR3 reads CSADSDGYTF. The CDR3 nucleotides are TGCAGTGCTGACAGCGATGGCTACACCTTC.

This clone was counted once. This sequence joins TRBV11-2 and TRBJ2-5; 9 bases fit TRBD1. CDR1 is SGHAT, CDR2 FQNNGV, per germline. The CDR3 has 14 amino acids. The ends lost 5 bases at V and 7 bases at J; junction bases unmatched: 8. The chain's CDR3 is CASSTPGQGGTQYF. CDR3 DNA sequence: TGTGCCAGCAGCACCCCGGGACAGGGCGGGACCCAGTACTTC. The whole variable domain, remainder taken from reference TRBV11-2 and TRBJ2-5, is EAGVAQSPRYKIIEKRQSVAFWCNPISGHATLYWYQQILGQGPKLLIQFQNNGVVDDSQLPKDRFSAERLKGVDSTLKIQPAKLEDSAVYLCASSTPGQGGTQYFGPGTRLLVL.

The chain has TRBV6-1 and TRBJ1-4; D perhaps matches TRBD1 (5 bases). The CDR3 has 18 residues. Deletions cut 3 bases from V and 10 bases from J, with 27 bases between. Germline V gives CDR1 MNHNS, CDR2 SASEGT. CDR3 nucleotide sequence: TGTGCCAGCAGTGATTCCGCCGTACCAGGGATATATGCGCGAAAACTGTTTTTT. Protein: CASSDSAVPGIYARKLFF.

This chain links TRBV29-1 with TRBJ1-1; D gene unclear. CDR1 is SQVTM, CDR2 ANQGSEA, per germline. The CDR3 runs to 14 residues. V was trimmed by 1 base and J by 5 bases, leaving 14 bases between them. CDR3 protein: CSVEALAWETEAFF. CDR3 nucleotide sequence: TGCAGCGTTGAAGCTCTTGCGTGGGAGACTGAAGCTTTCTTT. Complete variable domain (other parts from reference TRBV29-1 and TRBJ1-1): SAVISQKPSRDICQRGTSLTIQCQVDSQVTMMFWYRQQPGQSLTLIATANQGSEATYESGFVIDKFPISRPNLTFSTLTVSNMSPEDSSIYLCSVEALAWETEAFFGQGTRLTVV.

V is TRBV30 and J is TRBJ2-3; 10 positions agree with TRBD2. Germline V gene sequence: CDR1 GTSNPN, CDR2 SVGIG (reference sequence). The CDR3 spans 17 residues. V lost 2 bases and J lost 0; bases outside the gene matches: 8. The CDR3 reads CAWSPPGLAASTDTQYF. The CDR3 nucleotides read TGTGCCTGGAGTCCCCCCGGACTAGCGGCTAGCACAGATACGCAGTATTTT. Complete variable domain (other parts from reference TRBV30 and TRBJ2-3): SQTIHQWPATLVQPVGSPLSLECTVEGTSNPNLYWYRQAAGRGLQLLFYSVGIGQISSEVPQNLSASRPQDRQFILSSKKLLLSDSGFYLCAWSPPGLAASTDTQYFGPGTRLTVL.